Presented here are 20 T cell receptor beta chains from one specimen sequenced in a study of blood T cells in healthy people across ages. It was with a sample-barcoded 5' primer and a J-beta primer mix that a second PCR of roughly 7 to 12 cycles was run. MiXCR, run by TCRdb on the 5' RACE reads, gives a single entry per CDR3 protein. This table has 650,000 or so distinct CDR3 sequences, approximately 52% appearing once. Sequencing used blood. The receptors shown here come from a woman of 80 years or more in good health.

The chain carries TRBV20-1 and TRBJ2-3, with a possible D match to TRBD2 (6 bases). Per the germline V gene, CDR1 is DFQATT and CDR2 is SNEGSKA (reference sequence). The CDR3 runs 16 residues. The ends were cut back, 0 bases at V and 0 bases at J, with 13 bases in the middle. The CDR3 reads CSARDLLASSTDTQYF. CDR3 coding DNA: TGCAGTGCTAGAGATCTTCTAGCGTCTAGCACAGATACGCAGTATTTT.

This clonotype came up many times. CDR3 nucleotide sequence: TGTGCCAGCAGTATCCCCGGGACAGGGTCCTACGAGCAGTACTTC. It is translated as CASSIPGTGSYEQYF. This chain connects TRBV28 to TRBJ2-7, with TRBD1 matching over 9 bases. Looked up from germline, CDR1 is MDHEN and CDR2 is SYDVKM. This CDR3 region has 15 residues. V lost 5 bases and J lost 1; bases outside the gene matches: 6.

V gene TRBV2 combines with J gene TRBJ2-7; weak D call: TRBD1 (6 bases). This CDR3 is built from 14 residues. Deletions cut 6 bases from V and 0 bases from J, with 12 bases between. The V gene's germline CDR1 is SNHLY and CDR2 FYNNEI. CDR3 protein: CASRLRQVSYEQYF. The DNA for the CDR3 is TGTGCCAGCAGGCTAAGACAGGTCTCCTACGAGCAGTACTTC.

The rearrangement links TRBV5-1 to TRBJ2-3; the D gene is possibly TRBD2 (5 bases). CDR3 size: 15 residues. CDR1 is SGHRS, CDR2 YFSETQ, per germline. V was pared by 1 base and J by 2 bases, with 11 bases between. In DNA form, the CDR3 reads TGCGCCAGCAGCTTGCGGGGAGTCACCACAGATACGCAGTATTTT. Amino acid sequence: CASSLRGVTTDTQYF.

Concerning this clonotype: A read error may produce the germline difference seen at one junction end. The chain joins TRBV29-1 to TRBJ2-2, with TRBD1 matching 12 bases. Germline CDR1 SQVTM, CDR2 ANQGSEA. The CDR3 has 14 residues. CDR3 protein: CSVAGTGGPGEPFF. As DNA, the CDR3 is TGCAGCGTTGCCGGGACAGGGGGCCCCGGGGAGCCGTTTTTT.

The chain combines TRBV2 with TRBJ1-2; weak D call: TRBD1 (5 bases). V dropped 5 bases and J dropped 6 bases, with 25 bases sitting between them. The CDR3 has 17 residues. Per the germline V gene, CDR1 is SNHLY and CDR2 is FYNNEI. The DNA for the CDR3 is TGTGCCAGCAGTCAACCCTCCGGGACGGCTTTGGACGATGGCTACACCTTC. Amino acid sequence: CASSQPSGTALDDGYTF.

Concerning this clonotype itself: At one end, the junction sequence differs from germline, possibly due to a read error. V gene TRBV20-1 combines with J gene TRBJ1-2; TRBD1 matches at 8 bases. CDR3 size: 13 residues. CDR1 DFQATT and CDR2 SNEGSKA come from the germline V gene (reference sequence). The CDR3 DNA reads TGCAGTACTAGGGACCAGGGGGCAAAAGGCTACACCTTC. Residues: CSTRDQGAKGYTF.

V is TRBV29-1 and J is TRBJ1-2; a possible D gene is TRBD1 (5 bases). CDR3 length: 14 amino acids. Germline lookup yields CDR1 SQVTM and CDR2 ANQGSEA. Between the trimmed V and J ends, which lost 3 bases and 4 bases, there was a span of 15 bases. The CDR3 loop is CSVDGTGASYGYTF. The DNA of the CDR3 is TGCAGCGTTGACGGGACTGGGGCTAGCTATGGCTACACCTTC.

The genes are TRBV20-1 and TRBJ2-1; D may be TRBD2 (7 bases). Between the trimmed V and J ends, which lost 0 bases and 15 bases, there was a span of 12 bases. CDR3 length: 11 amino acids. In germline, CDR1 is DFQATT, CDR2 SNEGSKA (reference sequence). The CDR3 coding sequence is TGCAGTGCTAGAGATGTGGGGGGGCGGTTCTTC. As protein: CSARDVGGRFF.

This clonotype was observed a few times. The rearrangement links TRBV20-1 to TRBJ2-1; 7 bases line up with TRBD2. The CDR3 has 15 residues. CDR1 is DFQATT, CDR2 SNEGSKA, per germline (reference sequence). V lost 0 bases and J lost 3; bases outside the gene matches: 5. The DNA of the CDR3 is TGCAGTGCTAGAGATAGGCAGCGGGGCTACAATGAGCAGTTCTTC. Translation: CSARDRQRGYNEQFF.

The rearrangement joins TRBV7-2 to TRBJ2-5; TRBD2 aligns across 8 bases. V shed 8 bases and J 4 bases; nucleotides not matched to a gene: 9. Germline CDR1 reads SGHTA; CDR2 reads FQGNSA. This CDR3 region has 14 residues. The CDR3 nucleotides read TGTGCCAGCGGAACAGGGAGCGGGGGAGAGACCCAGTACTTC. Its translation: CASGTGSGGETQYF.

The chain has TRBV9 and TRBJ2-3, with D uncertain. This CDR3 is built from 15 residues. CDR1 is SGDLS, CDR2 YYNGEE, per germline. V was pared by 3 bases and J by 1 base, with 12 bases between. The CDR3 DNA is TGTGCCAGCAGCGCCTCGACTGAGCGCACAGATACGCAGTATTTT. Translating gives CASSASTERTDTQYF.

This chain joins TRBV5-6 and TRBJ2-6; D is perhaps TRBD1 (6 bases). V was trimmed by 4 bases and J by 4 bases, leaving 18 bases between them. The CDR3 spans 17 residues. From germline, CDR1 is SGHDT and CDR2 YYEEEE. In DNA form, the CDR3 reads TGTGCCAGCAGCCACCGGGACAACCTCCTGGGGGCCAACGTCCTGACTTTC. It encodes CASSHRDNLLGANVLTF.

The chain employs TRBV30 and TRBJ2-7; TRBD1 matches at 10 bases. J gave up 7 bases and V 8 bases, and 11 bases lay outside the gene matches. The CDR3 loop spans 13 amino acids. Germline-derived CDR1 and CDR2 are GTSNPN and SVGIG (reference sequence). Here the CDR3 DNA reads TGTGCCGGTGCGACAGGGGGCCTTCGGGAGCAGTACTTC. This sequence encodes CAGATGGLREQYF.

This clonotype was observed a few times. The CDR3 region has the DNA TGTGCCAGCAGCTTAGCTGTGTTGGGCGCCCGGGAGCTGTTTTTT. Translation gives CASSLAVLGARELFF. The rearrangement uses TRBV7-2 and TRBJ2-2; D is ambiguous. The CDR3 covers 15 residues. The ends were cut back, 0 bases at V and 9 bases at J, with 14 bases in the middle. Germline CDR1 and CDR2: SGHTA and FQGNSA. The full variable domain, in which reference TRBV7-2 and TRBJ2-2 provide the parts outside the CDR3, is GAGVSQSPSNKVTEKGKDVELRCDPISGHTALYWYRQSLGQGLEFLIYFQGNSAPDKSGLPSDRFSAERTGGSVSTLTIQRTQQEDSAVYLCASSLAVLGARELFFGEGSRLTVL.

Only a few counts were recorded for this clonotype. This may be a read error, as it is one base from a much larger clone. The chain is built from TRBV7-3 and TRBJ2-3; 9 bases fit TRBD1. The CDR3 contains 17 residues. V lost 9 bases to trimming and J lost 4 bases; unmatched junction nucleotides: 17. Germline-derived CDR1 and CDR2 are SGHTA and FQGTGA. The CDR3 DNA reads TGTGCCAGAGACAGCTTACCCCCGACAGGGGGACCAGATACGCAGTATTTT. Protein sequence: CARDSLPPTGGPDTQYF.

There are a few counts of this clonotype. The chain is built from TRBV12-3 or TRBV12-4 and TRBJ1-1; D not resolved. The V and J ends lost 6 bases and 7 bases respectively, with 9 bases between them. This CDR3 comprises 11 residues. CDR3 protein: CASSLLREAFF. CDR3 DNA: TGTGCCAGCAGCCTCCTCCGTGAAGCTTTCTTT.

The genes are TRBV10-3 and TRBJ2-1, with a possible D match to TRBD2 (5 bases). The V gene lost 2 bases and the J gene lost 0 bases, with 8 bases spanning the gap. Looked up from germline, CDR1 is ENHRY and CDR2 is SYGVKD. This CDR3 is 15 amino acids long. The CDR3 reads CAISETGSSYNEQFF. The DNA for the CDR3 is TGTGCCATCAGTGAGACGGGGAGCTCCTACAATGAGCAGTTCTTC.

On this clonotype itself: A read error may explain this, as a much larger clone is one base away. The V call is TRBV2, the J call TRBJ2-1; D remains ambiguous. The DNA end favors TRBJ2-7, so the J call may be wrong. The CDR3 length is 15 residues. Germline-derived CDR1 and CDR2 are SNHLY and FYNNEI. The CDR3 loop is CASSTLLSSYNEQYF. The CDR3, as DNA: TGTGCCAGCTCAACCCTCCTGAGCTCCTACAATGAGCAGTACTTC.

This clonotype was detected only a few times. J is TRBJ2-1 and V is TRBV7-9; the match to TRBD2 covers 7 bases. This CDR3 is 15 amino acids long. Germline V gives CDR1 SEHNR, CDR2 FQNEAQ (reference sequence). Trimming took 4 bases from V and 7 from J; bases not matched to a gene: 10. CDR3 protein: CASSSPFGGSNEQFF. In DNA, the CDR3 is TGTGCCAGCAGCTCCCCTTTTGGCGGGAGTAATGAGCAGTTCTTC.